This T cell receptor beta chain was sequenced for a study of blood T cell repertoires in COVID-19. Overall study context: Whether acute or convalescent, the COVID-19 samples came from the United States, Italy and Spain.

Germline CDR1 MNHEY, CDR2 SVGAGI. Trimming took off 2 bases at V and 4 bases at J, with 6 bases between the two ends. CDR3 length: 13 amino acids. Authors' analysis steps: By means of reference gene primer amplification, nucleated cell counts were estimated. This table comes from immunoSEQ multiplex PCR, and its TCRdb copy is limited to in-frame clones, with some not included. V and J calls and clone size follow that table, whereas D and trimming were derived from the DNA. Of 66,000 or so clones listed, 85% to 90% are singletons. The clonotype comes from a man between 45 and 60 years old with active COVID-19. Sequencing was done on a sample of peripheral blood. The chain has TRBV6-5 and TRBJ1-5; D ambiguous. The CDR3 region has the DNA TGTGCCAGCAGTTACCAGAGGAATCAGCCCCAGCATTTT. It is translated as CASSYQRNQPQHF.